Listed below are T cell receptor beta chains from one sample, sequenced in a study of technical replicates of blood from a handful of donors. Only in-frame clones appear in the TCRdb table, and some are missing; sequencing was by immunoSEQ multiplex PCR. The table has 55,000 to 65,000 clones, roughly 95% seen once. Sequenced input: PBMCs. These receptor sequences come from a human donor in good health. Some clones in this sample may be carry-over from other donors' samples. Both conserved end residues are part of each CDR3. Clone size is shown for a subset of rows, as once, few, many or a class of expanded clone.

TRBV11-2	TRBJ2-5	once	CASSLTGGGSSGKKETQYF
TRBV4-3	TRBJ1-1	.	CASSRVGGATEAFF
TRBV7-8	TRBJ2-1	.	CASSPPLREGWNEQFF
TRBV7-5	TRBJ2-5	.	CARSYLSGGPETQYF
TRBV6-6	TRBJ2-1	.	CASSYETYVPLEQFF
TRBV14	TRBJ1-1	.	CASSQQTQVVTEAFF
TRBV6-5	TRBJ2-3	.	CASSYSRADTQYF
TRBV7-3	TRBJ2-5	.	CASSLGYDRVETQYF
TRBV6-4	TRBJ2-1	.	CASSEGQGVANEQFF
TRBV2	TRBJ2-7	.	CASRGEGKGYEQYF
TRBV4-2	TRBJ1-4	once	CASSQRAWEKLFF
TRBV18	TRBJ2-3	.	CASSPPSGTDTQYF
TRBV7-6	TRBJ2-3	.	CASTQDVGRGRPDTQYF
TRBV4-3	TRBJ1-1	.	CASSQDRARGSEAFF
TRBV9	TRBJ1-1	.	CASSEVPYRDTEAFF
TRBV5-1	TRBJ1-6	.	CASSTKGQGDSPLHF